Listed below are T cell receptor beta chains from one sample, sequenced in a study of blood T cells in healthy people across ages. TCRdb called the 5' RACE reads again in MiXCR, with one record for every CDR3 protein. This table holds about 940,000 distinct CDR3 sequences, approximately 49% found once. The source material was blood. The receptors shown here come from a man aged 25-45 years in good health. The CDR3 runs from the conserved cysteine through the conserved F or W. Fields, in order: V gene, clone size, J gene, D gene, CDR3 DNA, CDR3 protein. A D gene is named only where the DNA matches it firmly. Only some rows state a clone size, as once, few, many or a class for expanded clones.

V: TRBV5-1
size: few
J: TRBJ2-1
D: .
DNA: TGCGCCAGCAGCTTGGGCGGGCAAGCCTACAATGAGCAGTTCTTC
CDR3: CASSLGGQAYNEQFF

V: TRBV14
size: .
J: TRBJ2-1
D: TRBD1
DNA: TGTGCCAGCGGGACAGCTACCTACAATGAGCAGTTCTTC
CDR3: CASGTATYNEQFF

V: TRBV7-3
size: .
J: TRBJ1-1
D: .
DNA: TGTGCCAGCAGCTTAGGAGGGGCCTTGAACACTGAAGCTTTCTTT
CDR3: CASSLGGALNTEAFF

V: TRBV27
size: few
J: TRBJ1-2
D: .
DNA: TGTGCCAGCAGCCCCCTTCCGGGACTATCGAATGGCTACACCTTC
CDR3: CASSPLPGLSNGYTF

V: TRBV6-2/TRBV6-3
size: .
J: TRBJ2-3
D: TRBD2
DNA: TGTGCCAGCAGTTACAGCGGGACCTCCGTTACGCAGTATTTT
CDR3: CASSYSGTSVTQYF

V: TRBV12-3/TRBV12-4
size: few
J: TRBJ2-3
D: TRBD2
DNA: TGTGCCAGCAGTCCCCCCTGGCGGGGGAGCACAGATACGCAGTATTTT
CDR3: CASSPPWRGSTDTQYF

V: TRBV28
size: .
J: TRBJ1-2
D: TRBD1
DNA: TGTGCCAGCAACGAACAGGGGGGTGACTATGGCTACACCTTC
CDR3: CASNEQGGDYGYTF

V: TRBV12-3/TRBV12-4
size: .
J: TRBJ2-1
D: .
DNA: TGTGCCAGCAGTCCGAGCAGGGTTCAGGGGTCGAGATACAATGAGCAGTTCTTC
CDR3: CASSPSRVQGSRYNEQFF

V: TRBV20-1
size: few
J: TRBJ2-7
D: TRBD1
DNA: TGCAGTGCAGGGGGACAGAGGTTCTACGAGCAGTACTTC
CDR3: CSAGGQRFYEQYF

V: TRBV29-1
size: .
J: TRBJ2-3
D: TRBD1
DNA: TGCAGCCACCCGGGGACAGGGCCTAGCACAGATACGCAGTATTTT
CDR3: CSHPGTGPSTDTQYF

V: TRBV24-1
size: .
J: TRBJ1-4
D: .
DNA: TGTGCCACCAGTGATCCTCAGGGAGGTCGGAGGGAAAAACTGTTTTTT
CDR3: CATSDPQGGRREKLFF

V: TRBV14
size: .
J: TRBJ1-2
D: .
DNA: TGTGCCAGCAGCCCGAGAAGCAACGATGGCTACACCTTC
CDR3: CASSPRSNDGYTF

V: TRBV7-2
size: .
J: TRBJ2-7
D: .
DNA: TGTGCCGGCAGCTTAGAGCAGGGAGATTACTACGAGCAGTACTTC
CDR3: CAGSLEQGDYYEQYF

V: TRBV20-1
size: few
J: TRBJ1-2
D: .
DNA: TGCAGTGCACCTAGACAAGCCTCGGGTGGCTACACCTTC
CDR3: CSAPRQASGGYTF

V: TRBV5-1
size: .
J: TRBJ2-7
D: .
DNA: TGCGCCAGCCATACGGGACCCAGCTCCTACGAGCAGTACTTC
CDR3: CASHTGPSSYEQYF

V: TRBV12-3/TRBV12-4
size: .
J: TRBJ2-5
D: .
DNA: TGTGCCAGCAGTTTTTGGCAGAGCCAAGAGACCCAGTACTTC
CDR3: CASSFWQSQETQYF

V: TRBV20-1
size: .
J: TRBJ1-1
D: .
DNA: TGCAGTGCTAGAGATATGAGGAGGAACACTGAAGCTTTCTTT
CDR3: CSARDMRRNTEAFF

V: TRBV6-2/TRBV6-3
size: many
J: TRBJ2-5
D: TRBD2
DNA: TGTGCCAGCAGTTACGGACTAGCGGATGTGTACCAAGAGACCCAGTACTTC
CDR3: CASSYGLADVYQETQYF

V: TRBV9
size: .
J: TRBJ2-1
D: .
DNA: TGTGCCAGCAGCGTAGCGGGAGCGGGCAATGAGCAGTTCTTC
CDR3: CASSVAGAGNEQFF

V: TRBV6-1
size: once
J: TRBJ2-3
D: .
DNA: TGTGCCAGCATCGACCCGGCCAGGAGCCGCACAGATACGCAGTATTTT
CDR3: CASIDPARSRTDTQYF

V: TRBV2
size: .
J: TRBJ2-2
D: .
DNA: TGTGCCAGCAGTGAAGTCCCGAACCTCGGCGGGGAGCTGTTTTTT
CDR3: CASSEVPNLGGELFF

V: TRBV4-1
size: .
J: TRBJ1-2
D: .
DNA: TGCGCCAGCAGCCAACTTGAGGGGACTAACTATGGCTACACCTTC
CDR3: CASSQLEGTNYGYTF

V: TRBV21-1
size: .
J: TRBJ2-5
D: .
DNA: TGTGCCAGCAGCAAAGCGGGGGGATCCCAAGAGACCCAGTACTTC
CDR3: CASSKAGGSQETQYF

V: TRBV14
size: .
J: TRBJ2-1
D: TRBD1
DNA: TGTGCCAGCAGCCAAGCCCCCAGGGGGCCCTACAATGAGCAGTTCTTC
CDR3: CASSQAPRGPYNEQFF

V: TRBV7-9
size: once
J: TRBJ1-1
D: .
DNA: TGTGCCAGCAGCCCCTCGAGTGACACTGAAGCTTTCTTT
CDR3: CASSPSSDTEAFF

V: TRBV11-2
size: few
J: TRBJ2-1
D: .
DNA: TGTGCCACCGGGCTCGGGCAGACGTGGGAGCAGTTCTTC
CDR3: CATGLGQTWEQFF

V: TRBV7-8
size: once
J: TRBJ1-5
D: .
DNA: TGTGCCAGCAGCGTTTACAGCGCCAATCAGCCCCAGCATTTT
CDR3: CASSVYSANQPQHF

V: TRBV6-1
size: few
J: TRBJ2-3
D: .
DNA: TGTGCCAGCAGTGAAGTAAGGGTTGGAGATACGCAGTATTTT
CDR3: CASSEVRVGDTQYF

V: TRBV7-2
size: few
J: TRBJ2-2
D: .
DNA: TGTGCCAGCAGCTTTCACAGGGCTAACACCGGGGAGCTGTTTTTT
CDR3: CASSFHRANTGELFF

V: TRBV4-1
size: .
J: TRBJ2-1
D: TRBD1
DNA: TGCGCCAGCAGCCAAGATCCCACAGGGGACAATGAGCAGTTCTTC
CDR3: CASSQDPTGDNEQFF

V: TRBV29-1
size: few
J: TRBJ1-4
D: TRBD1
DNA: TGCAGCGTTGAAGGGACCGTGACAGGGGCTAATGAAAAACTGTTTTTT
CDR3: CSVEGTVTGANEKLFF

V: TRBV12-3/TRBV12-4
size: .
J: TRBJ1-6
D: .
DNA: TGTGCCAGCACCGCCGGGACCCCCAATTCACCCCTCCACTTT
CDR3: CASTAGTPNSPLHF

V: TRBV10-3
size: .
J: TRBJ2-7
D: .
DNA: TGTGCCATCAGGGACAGTTCCCCTTACGAGCAGTACTTC
CDR3: CAIRDSSPYEQYF

V: TRBV12-3/TRBV12-4
size: few
J: TRBJ1-4
D: .
DNA: TGTGCCAGCAGTTTTCGGGCAGCCTTTACGGAAAAACTGTTTTTT
CDR3: CASSFRAAFTEKLFF

V: TRBV4-1
size: .
J: TRBJ2-7
D: TRBD2
DNA: TGCGCCAGCAGCCAAGGCCAGGGACTAGCGGGCCTATACGAGCAGTACTTC
CDR3: CASSQGQGLAGLYEQYF

V: TRBV6-2/TRBV6-3
size: .
J: TRBJ2-1
D: TRBD2
DNA: TGTGCCAGCAGTTACTCGGGACTAGCGGGACTGAGTGGCAATGAGCAGTTCTTC
CDR3: CASSYSGLAGLSGNEQFF